These 28 T cell receptor beta chains originate from one sample sequenced in a study of blood T cell repertoires in COVID-19. TCRdb's table, derived via immunoSEQ multiplex PCR, lists solely in-frame clones and lacks some. The sample consists of some 25,000 clones, 87% of them appearing once. Sequencing used peripheral blood. The source is a man aged 45 to 65 with active COVID-19.

The J gene is TRBJ1-6, the V gene TRBV9; TRBD1 matches at 9 bases. Trimming cost V 4 bases and J 6 bases; bases outside gene matches: 5. Germline loops: CDR1 SGDLS, CDR2 YYNGEE. CDR3 length: 15 amino acids. The CDR3 loop is CASSPLQGANSPLHF. As DNA, the CDR3 is TGTGCCAGCAGCCCCTTACAGGGGGCTAATTCACCCCTCCACTTT.

The V gene is TRBV5-5, the J gene TRBJ1-1; tentatively, D is TRBD1 (6 bases). Trimming removed 5 bases at V and 10 bases at J, with 18 bases between. Germline V gene data show CDR1 as SGHKS and CDR2 as YYEKEE (reference sequence). The CDR3 runs 13 residues. DNA for the CDR3: TGTGCCAGCAGGCAGGGGCACTTTGAACGAGCTTTCTTT. Encoded protein: CASRQGHFERAFF.

The chain combines TRBV19 with TRBJ1-1, with D possibly being TRBD1 (5 bases). This CDR3 has 11 residues. Germline V CDR1 and CDR2: LNHDA, SQIVND (reference sequence). The V gene lost 6 bases and the J gene lost 9 bases, with 11 bases spanning the gap. The CDR3 sequence is CASSLTAQAFF. The CDR3 nucleotides are TGTGCCAGTAGCCTGACAGCTCAAGCTTTCTTT.

The gene calls are TRBV4-2 and TRBJ2-5, with TRBD1 identical over 11 bases. The junction had 12 bases not matched to a gene; V was cut back by 1 base and J by 2 bases. CDR3 length equals 19 residues. CDR1 LGHNA and CDR2 YNFKEQ come from the germline V gene. CDR3 in amino acids: CASSQVGGPGTGGQETQYF. DNA of the CDR3: TGTGCCAGCAGCCAAGTAGGGGGGCCTGGGACAGGGGGACAAGAGACCCAGTACTTC.

This chain joins TRBV11-3 and TRBJ2-2, with D possibly TRBD1 on 5 matching bases. This CDR3 has 13 amino acids. Germline V lookup: CDR1 SGHNT, CDR2 YENEEA. V was clipped by 3 bases and J by 5 bases, with 7 bases between them. The CDR3 DNA is TGTGCCAGCAGCTTTAGGGGTACCGGGGAGCTGTTTTTT. Translated: CASSFRGTGELFF.

The V gene is TRBV29-1, the J gene TRBJ1-1; TRBD1 is a possible D gene (6 bases). Trimming left V 8 bases short and J 7 bases short, with 11 bases between. The CDR3 loop spans 10 amino acids. Germline values: CDR1 SQVTM, CDR2 ANQGSEA. This chain's CDR3 is CSTKDSEAFF. The CDR3 region has the DNA TGCAGCACTAAGGACAGTGAAGCTTTCTTT. The variable domain in full, completed from reference TRBV29-1 and TRBJ1-1, reads SAVISQKPSRDICQRGTSLTIQCQVDSQVTMMFWYRQQPGQSLTLIATANQGSEATYESGFVIDKFPISRPNLTFSTLTVSNMSPEDSSIYLCSTKDSEAFFGQGTRLTVV.

This clone was counted a few times. The chain couples TRBV7-8 to TRBJ2-1; 7 bases are a match to TRBD2. V shed 1 base and J 0 bases; nucleotides not matched to a gene: 0. CDR1 SGHVS and CDR2 FQNEAQ come from the germline V gene. This CDR3 has 15 residues. DNA for the CDR3: TGTGCCAGCAGCTTAGTAGCGGGCTCCTACAATGAGCAGTTCTTC. Translating it yields CASSLVAGSYNEQFF.

This chain uses TRBV7-6 with TRBJ1-4, with 7 nucleotides matching TRBD1. CDR1 and CDR2 from the germline V gene are SGHVS and FNYEAQ. The CDR3 has 14 amino acids. Losses at the gene ends were 6 bases for V and 7 bases for J; bases not matched to a gene: 8. The CDR3 nucleotides are TGTGCCAGCAGAGAGGGGGCGCGAGGTGAAAAACTGTTTTTT. As protein: CASREGARGEKLFF.

V is TRBV12-3 or TRBV12-4 and J is TRBJ1-1; D possibly corresponds to TRBD1 (5 bases). The V gene lost 10 bases and the J gene lost 5 bases, with 8 bases spanning the gap. The CDR3 extends over 10 amino acids. CDR3 region: CATRGTEAFF. As DNA, the CDR3 is TGTGCCACCCGGGGGACTGAAGCTTTCTTT.

This clone was found once. The chain couples TRBV5-6 to TRBJ1-1, with a tentative D call TRBD1 (6 bases). The germline V and J ends were trimmed by 5 bases and 5 bases, with 16 bases remaining between them. CDR1 SGHDT and CDR2 YYEEEE come from the germline V gene. The CDR3 is made up of 14 amino acids. The CDR3 protein is CASRLWGPRTEAFF. The CDR3 DNA is TGTGCCAGCAGGCTTTGGGGGCCAAGGACTGAAGCTTTCTTT.

This chain connects TRBV5-4 to TRBJ2-3; 7 nucleotides align to TRBD2. The CDR3 is made up of 15 amino acids. The J segment lost 1 base and the V segment lost 3 bases, leaving 5 bases of the junction unmatched. Germline V gives CDR1 SGHNT, CDR2 YYREEE (reference sequence). The CDR3 here is CASSWGGGGTDTQYF. CDR3 DNA sequence: TGTGCCAGCAGCTGGGGTGGGGGGGGCACAGATACGCAGTATTTT.

J is TRBJ2-5 and V is TRBV19, with 7 bases aligning to TRBD2. The CDR3 has 14 residues. CDR1 is LNHDA, CDR2 SQIVND, per germline (reference sequence). The junction had 8 bases not matched to a gene; V was cut back by 5 bases and J by 5 bases. The CDR3 nucleotides read TGTGCCAGTAGTGCCCGGACTAGGGGTGAGACCCAGTACTTC. Protein sequence: CASSARTRGETQYF.

The rearrangement uses TRBV10-3 and TRBJ1-1, with 7 bases lining up with TRBD1. This CDR3 spans 15 amino acids. Germline V gives CDR1 ENHRY, CDR2 SYGVKD. The V gene end was trimmed by 4 bases and the J gene end by 1 base; junction bases not matched to a gene: 6. CDR3 sequence reads: CAISGVGTENTEAFF. CDR3 in DNA: TGTGCCATCAGTGGGGTGGGGACAGAGAACACTGAAGCTTTCTTT.

The chain combines TRBV7-9 with TRBJ2-2; possibly TRBD2 for D (6 bases). The V and J ends lost 4 bases and 2 bases respectively, with 11 bases between them. The CDR3 is 15 amino acids. Germline V gene lookup returns CDR1 SEHNR and CDR2 FQNEAQ (reference sequence). The CDR3 loop is CASSSMGGNTGELFF. The DNA for the CDR3 is TGTGCCAGCAGCTCAATGGGGGGAAACACCGGGGAGCTGTTTTTT.

The chain carries TRBV9 and TRBJ2-3; 7 positions match TRBD2. From germline, CDR1 is SGDLS and CDR2 YYNGEE. The CDR3 is made up of 18 amino acids. The J segment lost 3 bases and the V segment lost 0 bases, leaving 13 bases of the junction unmatched. CDR3 in DNA: TGTGCCAGCAGCGTAGCTACGTCGAGCGGGATCGGTACAGATACGCAGTATTTT. It codes for CASSVATSSGIGTDTQYF. The entire variable domain, with the rest obtained from reference TRBV9 and TRBJ2-3, is as follows: DSGVTQTPKHLITATGQRVTLRCSPRSGDLSVYWYQQSLDQGLQFLIQYYNGEERAKGNILERFSAQQFPDLHSELNLSSLELGDSALYFCASSVATSSGIGTDTQYFGPGTRLTVL.

The chain couples TRBV6-4 to TRBJ2-3, with a tentative D call TRBD2 (5 bases). The V end was cut by 3 bases, the J end by 2 bases, with 12 bases between. The CDR3 totals 15 residues. Per germline, CDR1 MRHNA and CDR2 SNTAGT. DNA of the CDR3: TGTGCCAGCAGTGAAAAGGGAGACTCCACAGATACGCAGTATTTT. It codes for CASSEKGDSTDTQYF.

This sequence joins TRBV10-2 and TRBJ1-1; 12 nucleotides line up with TRBD1. The CDR3 consists of 15 residues. The V and J ends lost 6 bases and 1 base, in that order; junction bases with no gene match: 3. CDR1 and CDR2 from the germline V gene are WSHSY and SAAADI. CDR3 DNA: TGCGCCAGCAGGGGACAGGGGGCAGAGAACACTGAAGCTTTCTTT. Protein sequence: CASRGQGAENTEAFF.

The chain joins TRBV7-8 to TRBJ2-5, with TRBD1 as a possible D gene (6 bases). The CDR3 length is 14 residues. Germline CDR1 reads SGHVS; CDR2 reads FQNEAQ. Trimming cost V 0 bases and J 4 bases, with 9 bases left between them. DNA of the CDR3: TGTGCCAGCAGCTTAGCCACAGGGAGAGAGACCCAGTACTTC. Translating it yields CASSLATGRETQYF.

The V and J genes are TRBV9 and TRBJ1-2, with no clear D. V dropped 1 base and J dropped 3 bases, with 13 bases sitting between them. Germline CDR1 and CDR2: SGDLS and YYNGEE. The CDR3 spans 15 residues. CDR3 sequence: CASSVNRGSHYGYTF. In nucleotides, the CDR3 is TGTGCCAGCAGCGTAAACAGAGGGTCCCACTATGGCTACACCTTC.

The chain uses TRBV6-2 or TRBV6-3 and TRBJ1-1; TRBD1 might be the D (5 bases). The V end was cut by 2 bases, the J end by 9 bases, with 7 bases between. The CDR3 has 11 amino acids. Germline V lookup: CDR1 MNHEY, CDR2 SVGEGT. This CDR3 is CASSYRGKAFF. CDR3 in DNA: TGTGCCAGCAGTTACAGGGGTAAAGCTTTCTTT.

This chain connects TRBV5-6 to TRBJ1-5; unclear D gene. Germline V gives CDR1 SGHDT, CDR2 YYEEEE. V was pared by 1 base and J by 4 bases, with 9 bases between. The CDR3 sequence is 14 residues long. The CDR3 DNA is TGTGCCAGCAGCTTGAGCCTGGAGAATCAGCCCCAGCATTTT. Protein product: CASSLSLENQPQHF.

V usage is TRBV10-1 and J usage is TRBJ2-3; the D gene is possibly TRBD2 (5 bases). The CDR3 sequence is 14 residues long. With 3 bases removed from V and 5 bases from J, the gap between germline ends came to 12 bases. In germline, CDR1 is WNHNN, CDR2 SYGVQD (reference sequence). The CDR3 here is CASSEVGVEDTQYF. In nucleotides, the CDR3 is TGCGCCAGCAGTGAAGTGGGAGTGGAAGATACGCAGTATTTT.

CDR3 residues: CASSAGLDLQETQYF. Written as DNA, the CDR3 is TGTGCCAGCAGCGCCGGACTAGACTTACAAGAGACCCAGTACTTC. The chain employs TRBV9 and TRBJ2-5, with TRBD2 matching over 7 bases. The CDR3 spans 15 residues. Germline assignment: CDR1 SGDLS and CDR2 YYNGEE. J gave up 2 bases and V 3 bases, and 7 bases lay outside the gene matches.

This chain joins TRBV21-1 and TRBJ1-3; the table's D gene call, TRBD1, was not cross checked with the DNA. TRBV21-1 is tagged as a pseudogene. The CDR3 runs to 18 residues. The DNA of the CDR3 is TGTGCCAGCAGCAAAGCTTCCGAGACAGGAAGCTCTGGAAACACCATATATTTT. Amino acid sequence: CASSKASETGSSGNTIYF.

The chain is built from TRBV9 and TRBJ2-3; possible D gene TRBD2, 6 bases. V was clipped by 0 bases and J by 2 bases, with 10 bases between them. The CDR3 runs 15 residues. Germline CDR1 reads SGDLS; CDR2 reads YYNGEE. The CDR3 here is CASSVEEGFTDTQYF. CDR3 coding DNA: TGTGCCAGCAGCGTAGAGGAGGGGTTCACAGATACGCAGTATTTT. The entire variable domain, with the rest obtained from reference TRBV9 and TRBJ2-3, is as follows: DSGVTQTPKHLITATGQRVTLRCSPRSGDLSVYWYQQSLDQGLQFLIQYYNGEERAKGNILERFSAQQFPDLHSELNLSSLELGDSALYFCASSVEEGFTDTQYFGPGTRLTVL.

The chain links TRBV7-9 to TRBJ1-1; possibly TRBD1 for D (6 bases). Germline values: CDR1 SEHNR, CDR2 FQNEAQ (reference sequence). V gave up 3 bases and J gave up 0 bases, with 11 bases separating them. The CDR3 has 15 amino acids. The CDR3 reads CASSLTGHLNTEAFF. The CDR3 region has the DNA TGTGCCAGCAGCTTGACGGGACACTTGAACACTGAAGCTTTCTTT.

The chain employs TRBV29-1 and TRBJ1-2; D may be TRBD1 (5 bases). The V and J ends lost 4 bases and 2 bases respectively, with 11 bases between them. Germline CDR1 SQVTM, CDR2 ANQGSEA. The CDR3 has 13 amino acids. CDR3 loop: CSVAAGRNYGYTF. For the CDR3, the DNA is TGCAGCGTTGCCGCGGGACGGAACTATGGCTACACCTTC.

J is TRBJ2-3 and V is TRBV24-1; D perhaps matches TRBD1 (8 bases). The CDR3 spans 16 residues. The germline V and J ends were trimmed by 2 bases and 1 base, with 12 bases remaining between them. Germline values: CDR1 KGHDR, CDR2 SFDVKD. CDR3 residues: CATSDWGGQGTDTQYF. CDR3 DNA sequence: TGTGCCACCAGTGATTGGGGGGGACAGGGCACAGATACGCAGTATTTT.